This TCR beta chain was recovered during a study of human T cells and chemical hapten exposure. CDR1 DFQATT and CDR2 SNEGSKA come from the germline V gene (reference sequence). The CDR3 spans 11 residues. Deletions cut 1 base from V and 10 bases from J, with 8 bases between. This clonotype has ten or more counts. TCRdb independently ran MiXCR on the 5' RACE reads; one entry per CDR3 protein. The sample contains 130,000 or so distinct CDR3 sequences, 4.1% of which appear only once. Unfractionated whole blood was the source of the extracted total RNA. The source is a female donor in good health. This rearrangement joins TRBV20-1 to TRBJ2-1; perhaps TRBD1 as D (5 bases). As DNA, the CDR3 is TGCAGTGCTAGAGGGACATCGGAGCAGTTCTTC. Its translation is CSARGTSEQFF.